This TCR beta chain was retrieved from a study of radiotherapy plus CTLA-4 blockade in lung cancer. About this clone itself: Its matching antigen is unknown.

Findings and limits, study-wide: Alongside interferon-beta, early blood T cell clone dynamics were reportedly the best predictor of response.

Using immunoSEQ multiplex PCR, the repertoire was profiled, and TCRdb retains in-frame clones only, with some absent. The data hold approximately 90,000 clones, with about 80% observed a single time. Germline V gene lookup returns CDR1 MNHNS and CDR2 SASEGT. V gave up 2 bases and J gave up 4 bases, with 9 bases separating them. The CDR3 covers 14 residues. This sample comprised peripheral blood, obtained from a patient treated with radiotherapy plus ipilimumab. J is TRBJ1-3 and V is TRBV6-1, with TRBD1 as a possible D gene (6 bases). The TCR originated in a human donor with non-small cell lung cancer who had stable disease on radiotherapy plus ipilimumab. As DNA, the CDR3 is TGTGCCAGCAGTGAAAACAGGGCAGGAAACACCATATATTTT. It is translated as CASSENRAGNTIYF.